The clone carrying this TCR beta chain was seen many times. Germline CDR1 SGHRS, CDR2 YFSETQ. This CDR3 comprises 13 residues. V was pared by 5 bases and J by 4 bases, with 12 bases between. Original handling: Amplification of reference gene primers provided the estimated nucleated cell counts. The data were produced by immunoSEQ multiplex PCR, yet TCRdb's version contains in-frame clones alone and is incomplete. The V and J calls and clone size come from that table; D and trimming were worked out from the DNA. The repertoire holds 150,000 to 200,000 clones, with 70% to 90% as singletons. The data derive from a study of blood T cell repertoires in COVID-19. In the study overall: Spain, Italy and the United States supplied samples that represented acute and convalescent COVID-19. T cells, B-cell-depleted T cells, or PBMCs provided the cDNA or gDNA that served as material.

Sequenced: peripheral blood. The receptor's source is a man aged 55-75 years with acute or convalescent COVID-19. The rearrangement links TRBV5-1 to TRBJ1-1; D is possibly TRBD1 (5 bases). CDR3: CASSGGGFTEAFF. The CDR3 bases are TGCGCCAGCAGTGGGGGAGGGTTCACTGAAGCTTTCTTT.